What follows are 22 T cell receptor beta chains derived from one specimen sequenced in a study of shared T cell receptors in the human thymus. Data came from immunoSEQ multiplex PCR; TCRdb stores just in-frame clones and leaves some out. There are under 850,000 clones in the sample; roughly 90% occur only once, and 0.0095% to 0.013% lies in the top ten. These same data were also listed under a study on human thymus T cells.

Sequencing input: thymocytes. Receptors originate from a boy in the first two years of life with a congenital heart defect.

The chain combines TRBV7-9 with TRBJ2-5; D possibly corresponds to TRBD2 (6 bases). Trimming left V 4 bases short and J 0 bases short, with 15 bases between. The CDR3 extends over 16 amino acids. From germline, CDR1 is SEHNR and CDR2 FQNEAQ (reference sequence). CDR3 bases: TGTGCCAGCAGCTCACAGTTAGGGGACTACCAAGAGACCCAGTACTTC. It yields the protein CASSSQLGDYQETQYF.

The V gene is TRBV28, the J gene TRBJ1-1; D is unresolved. V lost 6 bases and J 1 base, leaving 12 bases between the germline ends. The V gene's germline CDR1 is MDHEN and CDR2 SYDVKM. The CDR3 is 14 amino acids. Here the CDR3 DNA reads TGTGCCAGCAGCGGCGGGTACAGGAACACTGAAGCTTTCTTT. Translation: CASSGGYRNTEAFF.

CDR3 sequence reads: CASSLVGVAGSEQYF. In DNA, the CDR3 is TGTGCCAGCAGCTTAGTCGGGGTGGCAGGTTCCGAGCAGTACTTC. This sequence joins TRBV11-3 and TRBJ2-7; D is perhaps TRBD2 (5 bases). The V end was cut by 1 base, the J end by 6 bases, with 16 bases between. This CDR3 comprises 15 residues. Germline CDR1 and CDR2: SGHNT and YENEEA. The full variable domain, completed using reference TRBV11-3 and TRBJ2-7, is EAGVVQSPRYKIIEKKQPVAFWCNPISGHNTLYWYLQNLGQGPELLIRYENEEAVDDSQLPKDRFSAERLKGVDSTLKIQPAELGDSAVYLCASSLVGVAGSEQYFGPGTRLTVT.

This clone has only a few counts. The rearrangement links TRBV28 to TRBJ2-7; TRBD2 aligns across 7 bases. Germline V CDR1 and CDR2: MDHEN, SYDVKM. Unmatched junction bases numbered 19, after V lost 8 bases and J lost 6 bases. This CDR3 is built from 16 residues. The CDR3 DNA reads TGTGCCAGCTACTCGAAGTTTATAGGAGGGAGGGGCGAGCAGTACTTC. It codes for CASYSKFIGGRGEQYF.

V usage is TRBV2 and J usage is TRBJ2-7; 7 bases are shared with TRBD1. Germline CDR1 is SNHLY and CDR2 is FYNNEI. V lost 11 bases and J lost 6; bases outside the gene matches: 10. The length of the CDR3 is 12 residues. CDR3 sequence (DNA): TGTGCCTGCGGACAGGTCGAGGGCGAGCAGTACTTC. This gives the protein CACGQVEGEQYF.

This chain joins TRBV18 and TRBJ2-3; TRBD2 is a possible D gene (5 bases). The germline V gene encodes CDR1 KGHSH and CDR2 LQKENI. The V end lost 4 bases, the J end lost 1 base, and 12 bases lay between the germline ends. This CDR3 contains 15 residues. The CDR3 sequence: CASSLSQRGTDTQYF. DNA of the CDR3: TGTGCCAGCTCACTCTCACAGAGGGGCACAGATACGCAGTATTTT.

The chain combines TRBV28 with TRBJ1-4, with a tentative D call TRBD1 (6 bases). Trimming removed 0 bases from V and 3 bases from J, with 11 bases in between. The CDR3 is 16 residues long. CDR1 and CDR2 (germline): MDHEN, SYDVKM. CDR3 sequence: CASSLCAGEPNEKLFF. The CDR3 DNA reads TGTGCCAGCAGTTTATGCGCAGGGGAGCCTAATGAAAAACTGTTTTTT.

The chain recombines TRBV15 with TRBJ2-5; TRBD1 matches 8 bases. CDR1 and CDR2 (germline): LNHNV, YYDKDF (reference sequence). The CDR3 loop spans 14 amino acids. The V segment lost 5 bases and the J segment 6 bases; nucleotides outside the gene matches: 8. DNA for the CDR3: TGTGCCACCAGCCACTACAGGGGGTTGAAGACCCAGTACTTC. Translating it yields CATSHYRGLKTQYF.

The chain couples TRBV6-1 to TRBJ1-1; 8 nucleotides match TRBD1. The CDR3 sequence is 17 residues long. V shed 4 bases, J shed 0 bases, and the junction held 10 bases outside the gene matches. Germline V gives CDR1 MNHNS, CDR2 SASEGT. The CDR3 DNA reads as TGTGCCAGCAGTGCGTGGACAGGGTCAGCGGTGAACACTGAAGCTTTCTTT. Translated: CASSAWTGSAVNTEAFF.

This clone was observed once. CDR3 bases: TGTGCCAGTAGTATCTGGGCGGGAGGGCCTGGGAATGAGCAGTTCTTC. Translating gives CASSIWAGGPGNEQFF. This chain uses TRBV19 with TRBJ2-1, with TRBD2 identical over 9 bases. With 3 bases clipped from V and 7 bases from J, the junction kept 10 bases outside the gene matches. Germline V CDR1 and CDR2: LNHDA, SQIVND (reference sequence). The CDR3 has 16 residues.

This clone was seen a single time. The chain has TRBV19 and TRBJ2-7, with 7 bases identical to TRBD1. This CDR3 comprises 14 residues. Losses at the gene ends were 5 bases for V and 2 bases for J; bases not matched to a gene: 6. Looked up from germline, CDR1 is LNHDA and CDR2 is SQIVND (reference sequence). CDR3 nucleotides: TGTGCCAGTAGTCGGACAGGCTCCGCCTACGAGCAGTACTTC. It translates to CASSRTGSAYEQYF.

The chain uses TRBV9 and TRBJ1-2; the match to TRBD1 covers 7 bases. Looked up from germline, CDR1 is SGDLS and CDR2 is YYNGEE. The length of the CDR3 is 16 residues. V lost 4 bases to trimming and J lost 5 bases; unmatched junction nucleotides: 14. CDR3 protein: CASSTRRQGIGYGYTF. CDR3 coding DNA: TGTGCCAGCAGCACTCGAAGACAGGGAATCGGATATGGCTACACCTTC.

The CDR3 loop reads CASTDVTGGARNGYTF. The CDR3, as DNA: TGTGCCAGTACCGACGTCACGGGGGGCGCAAGGAATGGCTACACCTTC. The V and J genes are TRBV19 and TRBJ1-2; D may be TRBD1 (6 bases). The germline V gene has CDR1 LNHDA and CDR2 SQIVND (reference sequence). V lost 7 bases to trimming and J lost 6 bases, with 24 bases between them. The length of the CDR3 is 16 residues.

The V gene is TRBV7-8, the J gene TRBJ1-3; D ambiguous. The germline V gene encodes CDR1 SGHVS and CDR2 FQNEAQ. V gave up 0 bases and J gave up 4 bases, with 22 bases separating them. CDR3 length equals 19 residues. This CDR3 reads CASSLAPREGRRSGNTIYF. CDR3 DNA sequence: TGTGCCAGCAGCTTAGCTCCCAGAGAAGGGCGGAGGTCCGGAAACACCATATATTTT.

CDR3 DNA sequence: TGTGCTAGTGGTTTGGTATACCCATTGGGGGACAGGGGGACTTGGAATGAGCAGTTCTTC. It encodes CASGLVYPLGDRGTWNEQFF. The rearrangement uses TRBV12-5 and TRBJ2-1, with 11 positions matching TRBD1. Germline V gene sequence: CDR1 LGHNT, CDR2 FRNRAP. The ends lost 0 bases at V and 7 bases at J; junction bases unmatched: 17. This CDR3 is built from 20 residues.

The chain couples TRBV12-5 to TRBJ2-7; 10 bases match TRBD1. Germline trimming cut 3 bases from V and 2 bases from J; bases unmatched to any gene: 7. This CDR3 has 16 amino acids. Germline lookup yields CDR1 LGHNT and CDR2 FRNRAP. The CDR3 region is CASGLAGTGVTYEQYF. As DNA, the CDR3 is TGTGCTAGTGGTTTAGCCGGGACAGGGGTGACCTACGAGCAGTACTTC. The full variable domain, in which reference TRBV12-5 and TRBJ2-7 provide the parts outside the CDR3, is DARVTQTPRHKVTEMGQEVTMRCQPILGHNTVFWYRQTMMQGLELLAYFRNRAPLDDSGMPKDRFSAEMPDATLATLKIQPSEPRDSAVYFCASGLAGTGVTYEQYFGPGTRLTVT.

This chain connects TRBV5-1 to TRBJ2-3; 8 nucleotides agree with TRBD1. Germline CDR1 reads SGHRS; CDR2 reads YFSETQ. V lost 3 bases and J lost 2; bases outside the gene matches: 2. The length of the CDR3 is 14 residues. The CDR3 region has the DNA TGCGCCAGCAGCTGGGGACAGGTCACAGATACGCAGTATTTT. It yields the protein CASSWGQVTDTQYF.

The V gene is TRBV29-1, the J gene TRBJ2-1, with unresolved D. V dropped 4 bases and J dropped 2 bases, with 9 bases sitting between them. The CDR3 has 13 amino acids. Germline V gene lookup returns CDR1 SQVTM and CDR2 ANQGSEA. The CDR3 coding sequence is TGCAGCGTTGGTGACAACGCCTACAATGAGCAGTTCTTC. It is translated as CSVGDNAYNEQFF.

This chain connects TRBV12-5 to TRBJ2-3; perhaps TRBD2 as D (6 bases). Trimming stripped 3 bases from V and 5 bases from J, with 9 bases between. Germline V gene data show CDR1 as LGHNT and CDR2 as FRNRAP. This CDR3 is built from 13 residues. CDR3 loop: CASGFSGEDTQYF. In DNA form, the CDR3 reads TGTGCTAGTGGTTTTTCGGGAGAAGATACGCAGTATTTT.

The V call is TRBV2, the J call TRBJ1-1, with D hard to call. The V and J ends lost 7 bases and 1 base respectively, with 10 bases between them. This CDR3 comprises 13 residues. From germline, CDR1 is SNHLY and CDR2 FYNNEI. The CDR3 reads CASNNTKNTEAFF. The CDR3 nucleotides are TGTGCCAGCAATAACACGAAGAACACTGAAGCTTTCTTT.

The gene calls are TRBV15 and TRBJ2-1; perhaps TRBD2 as D (5 bases). Germline CDR1 LNHNV, CDR2 YYDKDF (reference sequence). Trimming took 0 bases from V and 0 from J, leaving 12 bases between them. The CDR3 runs to 17 residues. The CDR3 here is CATSRDRRDNSYNEQFF. The CDR3 nucleotides read TGTGCCACCAGCAGAGATCGACGGGATAACTCCTACAATGAGCAGTTCTTC.

The rearrangement links TRBV2 to TRBJ1-2; D is uncertain. The length of the CDR3 is 12 residues. Germline V gene data show CDR1 as SNHLY and CDR2 as FYNNEI. V lost 4 bases and J 6 bases, leaving 9 bases between the germline ends. The CDR3: CASSGARDGYTF. Written as DNA, the CDR3 is TGTGCCAGCAGTGGAGCGAGGGATGGCTACACCTTC.